This is a list of T cell receptor beta chains from one sample in a study of blood T cell repertoires in COVID-19. The table came from immunoSEQ multiplex PCR; TCRdb's copy has only in-frame clones and leaves some out. The table includes 410,000 or so clones, around nine tenths detected once. The sequenced sample was peripheral blood. The receptors come from a woman in her thirties or forties with COVID-19, enrolled during active disease. CDR3s include the opening cysteine and the closing phenylalanine or tryptophan. The D gene is left open where the match is weak. Clone size is not always given. Where it is, it says once, few, many or a class for expanded clones.

j_gene,abundance,v_gene,d_gene,CDR3nt,CDR3aa
TRBJ1-1,.,TRBV6-5,.,TGTGCCAGCAGTAAATACGGGGATGTTGCAGCTTTCTTT,CASSKYGDVAAFF
TRBJ1-1,.,TRBV4-1,.,TGCGCCAGCAGCCAAACAGCGGGCCAAATGAACACTGAAGCTTTCTTT,CASSQTAGQMNTEAFF
TRBJ1-1,.,TRBV2,.,TGTGCCAGCAGTGAGGGCAGGGCGTTCCCTGAAGCTTTCTTT,CASSEGRAFPEAFF
TRBJ1-5,.,TRBV28,.,TGTGCCAGCACGTTACAGGGCCCTTATAGCAATCAGCCCCAGCATTTT,CASTLQGPYSNQPQHF
TRBJ2-2,.,TRBV6-2/TRBV6-3,.,TGTGCCAGCAGCCCCCGCGGGGCCCCCCCAACCGGGGAGCTGTTTTTT,CASSPRGAPPTGELFF
TRBJ2-4,.,TRBV11-2,.,TGTGCCAGCAGCTTAGATCTGTCTGGCAAGTTTTCCTTC,CASSLDLSGKFSF
TRBJ1-2,.,TRBV3-1/TRBV3-2,TRBD1,TGTGCCAGCAGCCAAGCCCAGGGGGTTTACTATGGCTACACCTTC,CASSQAQGVYYGYTF
TRBJ2-5,.,TRBV7-9,TRBD1,TGTGCCAGCAGCCGAAGGGGGCGGGACAGGTCCCCCTTCGCGGAGACCCAGTACTTC,CASSRRGRDRSPFAETQYF
TRBJ2-4,.,TRBV19,TRBD2,TGTGCCAGTAGTAGACTAGCGGGAGGGCCGGGCGCCAAAAACATTCAGTACTTC,CASSRLAGGPGAKNIQYF
TRBJ2-1,.,TRBV7-2,.,TGTGCCAGCAGCTTAGTCTCGCGTTGGGAGCAGTTCTTC,CASSLVSRWEQFF
TRBJ1-1,.,TRBV18,.,TGTGCCAGCTCTCCCAGTCAGGCGTTAACTGAAGCTTTCTTT,CASSPSQALTEAFF
TRBJ2-1,.,TRBV10-2,.,TGCGCCAGCACCCCAGCAGGATACAATGAGCAGTTCTTC,CASTPAGYNEQFF
TRBJ2-1,.,TRBV6-5,.,TGTGCCGCTAGGGGCGGGATATACAATGAGCAGTTCTTC,CAARGGIYNEQFF
TRBJ2-7,.,TRBV21-1,.,TGTGCCAGCACCCCGACAGGGAGAGACGAGCAGTACTTC,CASTPTGRDEQYF
TRBJ1-3,.,TRBV5-1,.,TGCGCCAGCAGCTTGATATGGAGGGGCCCTGGAAACACCATATATTTT,CASSLIWRGPGNTIYF
TRBJ2-7,once,TRBV2,.,TGTGCCAGTAACGGGGCGGGGATCTACGAGCAGTACTTC,CASNGAGIYEQYF
TRBJ2-5,.,TRBV7-3,.,TGTGCCAGCAGCTTAACGGGACTTCTCCAAGAGACCCAGTACTTC,CASSLTGLLQETQYF
TRBJ1-6,.,TRBV5-6,TRBD1,TGTGCCAGCAGCTCCCTCGGGACAGGGGATTCACCCCTCCACTTT,CASSSLGTGDSPLHF
TRBJ2-1,.,TRBV11-3,.,TGTGCCAGCAGCCGGGGAGCAGCTGAGCAGTTCTTC,CASSRGAAEQFF
TRBJ1-1,few,TRBV11-1,.,TGTGCCAGCAGCTTACTACGGGACACTGAAGCTTTCTTT,CASSLLRDTEAFF
TRBJ1-4,.,TRBV2,.,TGTGCCAGCAGTGAAGCGTACGGGGGAAAACTGTTTTTT,CASSEAYGGKLFF
TRBJ1-5,.,TRBV2,TRBD1,TGTGCCAGCACCCTTCGGACAGGGGGCGATCAGCCCCAGCATTTT,CASTLRTGGDQPQHF
TRBJ1-4,.,TRBV4-3,.,TGCGCCAGCAGCCTTCTTACTGCGGGGTATGAAAAACTGTTTTTT,CASSLLTAGYEKLFF
TRBJ2-7,few,TRBV12-2,.,TGTGCAAGTCGCTCGACTACCGGGACTAAGAGTGGCGAGCAGTACTTC,CASRSTTGTKSGEQYF
TRBJ2-7,.,TRBV3-1/TRBV3-2,TRBD2,TGTGCCAGCAGCCAGGTTGGGAGGGGCTACGAGCAGTACTTC,CASSQVGRGYEQYF
TRBJ1-5,.,TRBV6-1,.,TGTGCCAGCAGTGAATGGCGGTTCGATAGCAATCAGCCCCAGCATTTT,CASSEWRFDSNQPQHF
TRBJ2-1,.,TRBV18,TRBD2,TGTGCCAGCTCACCACAGCTAGCGGGAGATGAGCAGTTCTTC,CASSPQLAGDEQFF
TRBJ1-5,.,TRBV10-3,TRBD1,TGTGCCATCAGTGAGACCGGGACAGGGAGTGCTAGTCAGCCCCAGCATTTT,CAISETGTGSASQPQHF
TRBJ1-1,.,TRBV6-5,TRBD1,TGTGCCAGCAGTTATGGAGGGGGCGGCACTGAAGCTTTCTTT,CASSYGGGGTEAFF
TRBJ1-4,once,TRBV15,.,TGTGCCACCAGCAGAGGGGCAGGTACCCCTAATGAAAAACTGTTTTTT,CATSRGAGTPNEKLFF
TRBJ2-7,once,TRBV6-5,TRBD1,TGTGCCAGCAGGACAGGGGGCGAGCAGTACTTC,CASRTGGEQYF
TRBJ1-6,.,TRBV28,.,TGTGCCAGCGGTCTTAGTTCAACGGATTCACCCCTCCACTTT,CASGLSSTDSPLHF
TRBJ2-5,.,TRBV7-2,.,TGTGCCAGCAGCTTATTCCGGGTGAGAGAGACCCAGTACTTC,CASSLFRVRETQYF
TRBJ2-6,.,TRBV27,.,TGTGCCAGCAGTTCCCAGGGGGCCAACGTCCTGACTTTC,CASSSQGANVLTF
TRBJ1-2,.,TRBV7-2,.,TGTGCCAGCAGCTTACCCCCTCTGAGTGGCTACACCTTC,CASSLPPLSGYTF
TRBJ2-7,.,TRBV11-2,TRBD2,TGTGCCAGCAGGCGCGATAGGACTAGCGCCTACGAGCAGTACTTC,CASRRDRTSAYEQYF
TRBJ2-1,.,TRBV30,TRBD1,TGTGCCTGGAGGCGAACAGGGGGCTCCGCGGCTGAGCAGTTCTTC,CAWRRTGGSAAEQFF
TRBJ1-5,.,TRBV24-1,.,TGTGCCACCAGTGAAGCAGGGACAAAGAGCAATCAGCCCCAGCATTTT,CATSEAGTKSNQPQHF
TRBJ1-2,.,TRBV28,.,TGTGCCAGCACCGCAGCCAGAGCGTACTATGGCTACACCTTC,CASTAARAYYGYTF
TRBJ1-2,.,TRBV12-3/TRBV12-4,.,TGTGCCAGCAAGGGGATCGGCTACACCTTC,CASKGIGYTF
TRBJ2-3,.,TRBV6-6,TRBD1,TGTGCCAGCAGTTACCCAGGGACAGGGGGCACAGATACGCAGTATTTT,CASSYPGTGGTDTQYF